This passage covers 30 T cell receptor beta chains from one sample sequenced in a study of blood T cell repertoires in COVID-19. The method was immunoSEQ multiplex PCR; TCRdb's version includes in-frame clones alone and lacks a portion of them. Among around 38,000 clones listed, around nine tenths were seen once. The source material was peripheral blood. The source is a man in his 60s with COVID-19, enrolled during active disease.

The chain couples TRBV5-1 to TRBJ1-1; 10 nucleotides agree with TRBD1. Germline CDR1 reads SGHRS; CDR2 reads YFSETQ. The ends lost 4 bases at V and 1 base at J; junction bases unmatched: 1. This CDR3 has 14 amino acids. Written as DNA, the CDR3 is TGCGCCAGCAGCCGACAGGGGGCGAACACTGAAGCTTTCTTT. Its protein product is CASSRQGANTEAFF. Based on the CDR3 plus reference TRBV5-1 and TRBJ1-1, the full variable domain is KAGVTQTPRYLIKTRGQQVTLSCSPISGHRSVSWYQQTPGQGLQFLFEYFSETQRNKGNFPGRFSGRQFSNSRSEMNVSTLELGDSALYLCASSRQGANTEAFFGQGTRLTVV.

The rearrangement joins TRBV5-1 to TRBJ2-3; TRBD2 matches 11 bases. The CDR3 is 20 amino acids. J was trimmed by 0 bases and V by 1 base; bases with no gene match: 13. Germline V gene lookup returns CDR1 SGHRS and CDR2 YFSETQ. DNA for the CDR3: TGCGCCAGCAGCTTGCGCAGGGGAACTAGCGGGAGAAGCAGCACAGATACGCAGTATTTT. Translating gives CASSLRRGTSGRSSTDTQYF.

The chain is built from TRBV6-5 and TRBJ1-4; no reliable D call. The CDR3 runs to 13 residues. Per germline, CDR1 MNHEY and CDR2 SVGAGI. Trimming removed 2 bases at V and 8 bases at J, with 9 bases between. The CDR3 spells CASSYREKEKLFF. The CDR3 DNA reads as TGTGCCAGCAGTTACAGGGAGAAAGAAAAACTGTTTTTT.

J is TRBJ1-4 and V is TRBV18, with D possibly matching TRBD1 (5 bases). The CDR3 is made up of 17 amino acids. CDR1 and CDR2 from the germline V gene are KGHSH and LQKENI. V gave up 0 bases and J gave up 5 bases, with 16 bases separating them. The CDR3 region has the DNA TGTGCCAGCTCACCACCTCCGGATGCGGGGCGAAATGAAAAACTGTTTTTT. Translation: CASSPPPDAGRNEKLFF.

The chain uses TRBV6-1 and TRBJ2-3; D is undetermined. CDR3 length: 14 amino acids. The V end lost 1 base, the J end lost 4 bases, and 9 bases lay between the germline ends. Germline CDR1 reads MNHNS; CDR2 reads SASEGT. As DNA, the CDR3 is TGTGCCAGCAGTGAAGGAAACCTACCAGATACGCAGTATTTT. Amino acid sequence: CASSEGNLPDTQYF.

The chain carries TRBV29-1 and TRBJ2-1; 9 bases are a match to TRBD2. CDR3 length: 14 amino acids. V dropped 3 bases and J dropped 4; count of bases not matched to a gene: 4. Germline V lookup: CDR1 SQVTM, CDR2 ANQGSEA. The CDR3 DNA follows: TGCAGCGTTGAGGGACTAGCCCTGTACAATGAGCAGTTCTTC. Amino acid sequence: CSVEGLALYNEQFF.

The chain is built from TRBV12-3 or TRBV12-4 and TRBJ2-1; 7 nucleotides agree with TRBD2. V shed 7 bases, J shed 10 bases, and the junction held 7 bases outside the gene matches. There are 12 residues in the CDR3. CDR3 sequence reads: CASTWGGEEQFF. The CDR3 coding sequence is TGTGCCAGCACCTGGGGGGGAGAGGAGCAGTTCTTC.

The rearrangement uses TRBV12-5 and TRBJ1-2; possibly TRBD1 for D (6 bases). The CDR3 totals 14 residues. V dropped 6 bases and J dropped 7 bases, with 18 bases sitting between them. Germline V gene lookup returns CDR1 LGHNT and CDR2 FRNRAP. CDR3 bases: TGTGCTAGTGGCCTTAGGGGGGGCAACACTGGCTACACCTTC. This sequence encodes CASGLRGGNTGYTF.

The rearrangement uses TRBV10-3 and TRBJ2-1; 11 nucleotides match TRBD2. Germline CDR1 ENHRY, CDR2 SYGVKD. V shed 6 bases and J 12 bases; nucleotides not matched to a gene: 13. This CDR3 comprises 15 residues. This CDR3 reads CAISAGTSGSFVQFF. In DNA form, the CDR3 reads TGTGCCATCAGCGCCGGGACTAGCGGTTCGTTCGTGCAGTTCTTC.

The J gene is TRBJ2-5, the V gene TRBV2; D is undetermined. Germline V gene sequence: CDR1 SNHLY, CDR2 FYNNEI. The CDR3 is made up of 10 amino acids. Trimming left V 5 bases short and J 4 bases short, with 2 bases between. Written as DNA, the CDR3 is TGTGCCAGCAGTCGAGAGACCCAGTACTTC. This encodes CASSRETQYF.

The rearrangement uses TRBV19 and TRBJ2-3, with 7 bases identical to TRBD1. Trimming took 5 bases from V and 3 from J; bases not matched to a gene: 8. This CDR3 region has 15 residues. CDR1 and CDR2 from the germline V gene are LNHDA and SQIVND (reference sequence). The CDR3 reads CASSYRQGRTDTQYF. The CDR3 DNA reads TGTGCCAGTAGTTACCGACAGGGAAGGACAGATACGCAGTATTTT.

This clone was found a few times. The chain employs TRBV28 and TRBJ1-2; 9 nucleotides agree with TRBD1. With V trimmed by 10 bases and J by 1 base, 16 bases remained unmatched. This CDR3 comprises 17 residues. Germline assignment: CDR1 MDHEN and CDR2 SYDVKM. The CDR3 sequence is CAIYPLGDRALNYGYTF. Written as DNA, the CDR3 is TGTGCCATCTACCCTTTAGGGGACAGGGCCCTTAACTATGGCTACACCTTC.

The chain has TRBV25-1 and TRBJ2-3; maybe TRBD1 (5 bases). Germline V lookup: CDR1 MGHDK, CDR2 SYGVNS. The V end was cut by 2 bases, the J end by 0 bases, with 9 bases between. The CDR3 has 15 residues. The CDR3 region has the DNA TGTGCCAGCAGTGAAGGGGCAGCCAGCACAGATACGCAGTATTTT. Protein: CASSEGAASTDTQYF. Looking up the rest from reference TRBV25-1 and TRBJ2-3 gives the full variable domain: EADIYQTPRYLVIGTGKKITLECSQTMGHDKMYWYQQDPGMELHLIHYSYGVNSTEKGDLSSESTVSRIRTEHFPLTLESARPSHTSQYLCASSEGAASTDTQYFGPGTRLTVL.

The gene calls are TRBV28 and TRBJ2-3, with D perhaps matching TRBD2 (6 bases). The germline V and J ends were trimmed by 6 bases and 8 bases, with 21 bases remaining between them. This CDR3 has 15 amino acids. Germline lookup yields CDR1 MDHEN and CDR2 SYDVKM. The CDR3 spells CASRYDSGRTRTQYF. In DNA, the CDR3 is TGTGCCAGCAGGTACGATAGCGGACGCACACGTACGCAGTATTTT.

V and J are TRBV5-1 and TRBJ1-4; D unclear. Looked up from germline, CDR1 is SGHRS and CDR2 is YFSETQ. The CDR3 is made up of 13 amino acids. Trimming pared 0 bases from V and 13 bases from J, leaving 13 bases between. This CDR3 is CASSLAGGEGLFF. CDR3 DNA: TGCGCCAGCAGCTTGGCCGGCGGGGAAGGACTGTTTTTT.

The chain carries TRBV11-2 and TRBJ2-2; TRBD2 matches 10 bases. Germline lookup yields CDR1 SGHAT and CDR2 FQNNGV. Unmatched junction bases numbered 5, after V lost 2 bases and J lost 2 bases. The CDR3 covers 17 residues. CDR3 bases: TGTGCCAGCAGCTTAAGAGCGGGAGGGCCCAACACCGGGGAGCTGTTTTTT. The encoded protein is CASSLRAGGPNTGELFF. The entire variable domain, with the rest obtained from reference TRBV11-2 and TRBJ2-2, is as follows: EAGVAQSPRYKIIEKRQSVAFWCNPISGHATLYWYQQILGQGPKLLIQFQNNGVVDDSQLPKDRFSAERLKGVDSTLKIQPAKLEDSAVYLCASSLRAGGPNTGELFFGEGSRLTVL.

The V gene is TRBV6-5, the J gene TRBJ2-1; 10 nucleotides align to TRBD2. The germline V gene encodes CDR1 MNHEY and CDR2 SVGAGI. The CDR3 length is 14 residues. Trimming took 7 bases from V and 6 from J; bases not matched to a gene: 6. The CDR3 is CASNLAGAGNEQFF. Written as DNA, the CDR3 is TGTGCCAGCAACCTAGCGGGAGCCGGCAATGAGCAGTTCTTC.

This clone was seen a handful of times. This rearrangement joins TRBV5-1 to TRBJ2-7; tentative D call: TRBD2 (6 bases). V lost 2 bases to trimming and J lost 1 base, with 10 bases between them. The CDR3 is 14 residues long. The V gene's germline CDR1 is SGHRS and CDR2 YFSETQ. The CDR3 sequence: CASSFTSNSYEQYF. The CDR3 DNA reads as TGCGCCAGCAGCTTTACTAGCAATTCCTACGAGCAGTACTTC.

This chain connects TRBV5-1 to TRBJ2-1, with D unresolved. The CDR3 covers 14 residues. Germline CDR1 reads SGHRS; CDR2 reads YFSETQ. The ends were cut back, 0 bases at V and 8 bases at J, with 12 bases in the middle. The chain's CDR3 is CASSLEPAQDEQFF. The CDR3 DNA follows: TGCGCCAGCAGCTTGGAGCCGGCTCAGGATGAGCAGTTCTTC. The complete variable domain, with remaining parts taken from reference TRBV5-1 and TRBJ2-1, reads KAGVTQTPRYLIKTRGQQVTLSCSPISGHRSVSWYQQTPGQGLQFLFEYFSETQRNKGNFPGRFSGRQFSNSRSEMNVSTLELGDSALYLCASSLEPAQDEQFFGPGTRLTVL.

This chain joins TRBV19 and TRBJ1-1; a possible D gene is TRBD1 (6 bases). V gave up 5 bases and J gave up 3 bases, with 13 bases separating them. There are 14 residues in the CDR3. Per germline, CDR1 LNHDA and CDR2 SQIVND (reference sequence). The DNA for the CDR3 is TGTGCCAGTAGTCCCAAACAGGGACACACTGAAGCTTTCTTT. Protein product: CASSPKQGHTEAFF.

This clone has a handful of counts. The rearrangement joins TRBV20-1 to TRBJ2-1; 12 positions match TRBD2. This CDR3 spans 16 amino acids. Germline assignment: CDR1 DFQATT and CDR2 SNEGSKA (reference sequence). Trimming at V came to 3 bases and at J to 5 bases, leaving 8 bases not matched to a gene. The CDR3 DNA is TGCAGTGCTAGTCTCGGGACTAGCGGGCTCGACAATGAGCAGTTCTTC. This codes for CSASLGTSGLDNEQFF.

The V call is TRBV6-5, the J call TRBJ1-5; the match to TRBD1 covers 8 bases. Germline CDR1 reads MNHEY; CDR2 reads SVGAGI. This CDR3 spans 14 amino acids. After removal of 6 bases from V and 4 bases from J, the junction contained 5 bases not matched to a gene. CDR3 loop: CASSPDRVNQPQHF. CDR3 sequence (DNA): TGTGCCAGCAGCCCGGACAGGGTAAATCAGCCCCAGCATTTT.

The CDR3 DNA follows: TGTGCCAGCAGACTCACTAGCGGGATTTCTTACGAGCAGTACTTC. This encodes CASRLTSGISYEQYF. The gene calls are TRBV11-3 and TRBJ2-7; 10 positions agree with TRBD2. The V gene end was trimmed by 6 bases and the J gene end by 4 bases; junction bases not matched to a gene: 9. Germline values: CDR1 SGHNT, CDR2 YENEEA. The CDR3 is 15 residues long.

The chain couples TRBV3-1 (or the pseudogene TRBV3-2) to TRBJ2-1; 11 nucleotides match TRBD2. This CDR3 has 16 amino acids. The V gene's germline CDR1 is LGHDT and CDR2 YNNKEL (reference sequence). The junction had 9 bases not matched to a gene; V was cut back by 4 bases and J by 7 bases. As DNA, the CDR3 is TGTGCCAGCAGCCCCCCCTTAGCGGGAGGGCGGAATGAGCAGTTCTTC. This encodes CASSPPLAGGRNEQFF.

The chain couples TRBV7-9 to TRBJ2-2; TRBD2 matches 8 bases. Looked up from germline, CDR1 is SEHNR and CDR2 is FQNEAQ (reference sequence). The CDR3 runs to 18 residues. Trimming cost V 2 bases and J 1 base; bases outside gene matches: 9. For the CDR3, the DNA is TGTGCCAGCAGCTTAAGCATGTCAAGCGGGAGGAACACCGGGGAGCTGTTTTTT. This encodes CASSLSMSSGRNTGELFF.

This chain joins TRBV28 and TRBJ2-7; 7 nucleotides align to TRBD1. The CDR3 length is 12 residues. V lost 10 bases to trimming and J lost 3 bases; unmatched junction nucleotides: 6. Germline values: CDR1 MDHEN, CDR2 SYDVKM. CDR3 DNA sequence: TGTGCCACCTACGGACAGGACTACGAGCAGTACTTC. Translation: CATYGQDYEQYF.

This chain connects TRBV5-5 to TRBJ2-5, with 11 bases aligning to TRBD1. The CDR3 covers 17 residues. Trimming cost V 3 bases and J 5 bases; bases outside gene matches: 12. Germline V gene data show CDR1 as SGHKS and CDR2 as YYEKEE (reference sequence). The CDR3 loop reads CASSWVLGQGARETQYF. CDR3 sequence (DNA): TGTGCCAGCAGCTGGGTGTTAGGACAGGGGGCGCGGGAGACCCAGTACTTC.

The genes are TRBV30 and TRBJ2-5; tentative D call: TRBD1 (6 bases). V shed 4 bases and J shed 4 bases, with 19 bases lying between them. Germline values: CDR1 GTSNPN, CDR2 SVGIG (reference sequence). The CDR3 runs 15 residues. This CDR3 reads CAWTTGTFLGETQYF. CDR3 DNA sequence: TGTGCCTGGACCACGGGGACATTCCTGGGAGAGACCCAGTACTTC. Together with reference TRBV30 and TRBJ2-5, the CDR3 gives the full variable domain: SQTIHQWPATLVQPVGSPLSLECTVEGTSNPNLYWYRQAAGRGLQLLFYSVGIGQISSEVPQNLSASRPQDRQFILSSKKLLLSDSGFYLCAWTTGTFLGETQYFGPGTRLLVL.

The rearrangement links TRBV7-2 to TRBJ2-3; TRBD1 might be the D (6 bases). Germline V gives CDR1 SGHTA, CDR2 FQGNSA. Trimming took off 1 base at V and 6 bases at J, with 11 bases between the two ends. This CDR3 contains 14 residues. CDR3 protein: CASSLGTATDTQYF. The CDR3 DNA follows: TGTGCCAGCAGCTTAGGGACAGCCACCGATACGCAGTATTTT.

This clone was observed a single time. The rearrangement joins TRBV10-3 to TRBJ1-6, with D perhaps TRBD1 (6 bases). CDR3 length: 15 amino acids. Germline CDR1 ENHRY, CDR2 SYGVKD. V lost 0 bases, J lost 10 bases, and 13 bases lay in between. CDR3 in DNA: TGTGCCATCAGTGAGTCGAGCAGGGGCGGATCACCCCTCCACTTT. Encoded protein: CAISESSRGGSPLHF.